The rows below give T cell receptor beta chains drawn from one sample of a study of patients and donors after allogeneic stem cell transplantation. MiXCR, run by TCRdb on the RT-PCR reads, gives a single entry per CDR3 protein. The table includes hundreds of thousands of distinct CDR3 sequences, around 14% detected once. The sequenced sample consisted of blood, either unsorted or a sorted T cell fraction (not recorded which). The source is a human donor who was either an allogeneic HSCT recipient or a stem cell or donor lymphocyte infusion donor (not recorded which). It is not recorded whose cells these are; they may come from a transplant donor. Each CDR3 is given with its conserved first and last residue. The order of the fields is J gene, clone size, V gene, D gene, CDR3 DNA, CDR3 protein. The D gene is left open where the match is weak. Size is stated for part of the rows, as once, few or many counts, or as a class when the clone is expanded.

>TRBJ1-5|few|TRBV20-1|-
TGCAGTGTTGTAAGGGGGTTCGGGGGTGGCAATCAGCCCCAGCATTTT
CSVVRGFGGGNQPQHF
>TRBJ2-2|-|TRBV19|TRBD2
TGTGCCAGTCATGGCGGGGGGACCGGGGAGCTGTTTTTT
CASHGGGTGELFF
>TRBJ2-1|few|TRBV4-2|-
TGTGCCAGCAGCCGTGTGGGAGCGGGCCCATACAATGAGCAGTTCTTC
CASSRVGAGPYNEQFF
>TRBJ2-2|few|TRBV24-1|TRBD1
TGTGCCACCACCGGGGACAGTTCGAACACCGGGGAGCTGTTTTTT
CATTGDSSNTGELFF
>TRBJ2-7|few|TRBV4-1|TRBD2
TGCGCCAGCAGCCGGACTAGCGGGTACAGGTACGAGCAGTACTTC
CASSRTSGYRYEQYF
>TRBJ2-5|-|TRBV25-1|-
TGTGCCAGCAGTGAATACAGGGAGACCCAGTACTTC
CASSEYRETQYF
>TRBJ2-7|few|TRBV5-1|-
TGCGCCAGCAGCTTGAAGGGCGGGGCGGCCTCCTACGAGCAGTACTTC
CASSLKGGAASYEQYF
>TRBJ2-2|-|TRBV4-2|-
TGTGCCAGCAGCTACGCTAGGGACACCGGGGAGCTGTTTTTT
CASSYARDTGELFF
>TRBJ2-1|few|TRBV20-1|-
TGCAGTGCTACCCAGACCACTAGTTACCATGAGCAGTTCTTC
CSATQTTSYHEQFF
>TRBJ2-5|many|TRBV27|TRBD1
TGTGCCAGCAGTTTGTACAGGGGTCAGACCCAGTACTTC
CASSLYRGQTQYF
>TRBJ2-7|-|TRBV7-6|-
TGTGCCAGCAGCCCAGCAGGGGTCTCCTACGAGCAGTACTTC
CASSPAGVSYEQYF
>TRBJ2-2|few|TRBV5-1|-
TGCGCCAGCAGGATACAGTCCGACACCGGGGAGCTGTTTTTT
CASRIQSDTGELFF
>TRBJ1-5|-|TRBV20-1|-
TGCAGTGCTGTACCCGGGACACATAGCAATCAGCCCCAGCATTTT
CSAVPGTHSNQPQHF
>TRBJ2-1|many|TRBV20-1|-
TGCAGTGCTAGTTCCCGCCAGGGCAGCCGAAGTGAGCAGTTCTTC
CSASSRQGSRSEQFF
>TRBJ2-1|-|TRBV27|-
TGTGCCAGCACAGCGGCCCTAATCTGGTTCTTC
CASTAALIWFF
>TRBJ2-3|few|TRBV3-1|TRBD1
TGTGCCAGCAGCCTCGACAGGGTCACAGATACGCAGTATTTT
CASSLDRVTDTQYF
>TRBJ2-5|many|TRBV10-3|-
TGTGCCATCAGTGAGGGTTCAGCGACCCAAGAGACCCAGTACTTC
CAISEGSATQETQYF
>TRBJ1-2|many|TRBV5-1|-
TGCGCCAGCAGCTTGGCCGCCGGGACTGAGGGCTACACCTTC
CASSLAAGTEGYTF
>TRBJ2-3|-|TRBV7-2|TRBD2
TGTGCCAGCAGCCCATTAGCGGGAATGGTTTCAGATACGCAGTATTTT
CASSPLAGMVSDTQYF
>TRBJ2-7|-|TRBV3-1|-
TGTGCCAGCAGCCAAGACGATGGGTCGGCCTACGAGCAGTACTTC
CASSQDDGSAYEQYF
>TRBJ2-7|-|TRBV6-1|TRBD2
TGTGCCAGCAGCCCGGGGGGGAGGGCCTGGGAGCAGTACTTC
CASSPGGRAWEQYF
>TRBJ1-5|-|TRBV5-1|-
TGCGCCAGCAGCTCGGGGGCGGGGGGCGGCAATCAGCCCCAGCATTTT
CASSSGAGGGNQPQHF
>TRBJ2-5|many|TRBV10-3|TRBD1
TGTGCCATCAGTGAGGACAGGGGGCCTCAAGAGACCCAGTACTTC
CAISEDRGPQETQYF
>TRBJ2-3|-|TRBV20-1|TRBD2
TGCAGTGCTAGAACCCTACTAGCGGGTGACACAGATACGCAGTATTTT
CSARTLLAGDTDTQYF
>TRBJ1-2|many|TRBV3-1|-
TGTGCCAGCAGCCTAAGAGATGGCTACACCTTC
CASSLRDGYTF
>TRBJ2-2|many|TRBV5-6|-
TGTGCCAGCAGCTCGGGACGGGTGTTGATCGGGGAGCTGTTTTTT
CASSSGRVLIGELFF
>TRBJ2-7|-|TRBV20-1|-
TGCAGTGCTAGGGGTAGGGGAAGGGCCTACGAGCAGTACTTC
CSARGRGRAYEQYF
>TRBJ2-5|many|TRBV6-6|-
TGTGCCAGCAGTTGGACAGATGGAGAGACCCAGTACTTC
CASSWTDGETQYF
>TRBJ2-6|-|TRBV30|TRBD2
TGTGCCTGGAGTTCGGGGGGAGGGGCTGGGGCCAACGTCCTGACTTTC
CAWSSGGGAGANVLTF
>TRBJ2-6|-|TRBV19|-
TGTGCCAGTAGTATCGGGGAAGTATCTTTAGGGGCCAACGTCCTGACTTTC
CASSIGEVSLGANVLTF
>TRBJ2-1|many|TRBV12-3/TRBV12-4|TRBD1
TGTGCCAGCAGTTCACAGGGGGCTTCGGGGGAGCAGTTCTTC
CASSSQGASGEQFF
>TRBJ2-1|many|TRBV5-1|-
TGCGCCAGCAGATTCGGAACGGGGAATGAGCAGTTCTTC
CASRFGTGNEQFF
>TRBJ2-1|many|TRBV19|-
TGTGCCAGTAGTCCCCGGGGCTACAATGAGCAGTTCTTC
CASSPRGYNEQFF
>TRBJ1-1|-|TRBV7-2|TRBD1
TGTGCCAGCAGCATGGCCGGGACAGGGAACACTGAAGCTTTCTTT
CASSMAGTGNTEAFF
>TRBJ1-4|few|TRBV5-1|TRBD1
TGCGCCAGCAGCTTTGACAGGGCGCCAAATGAAAAACTGTTTTTT
CASSFDRAPNEKLFF
>TRBJ1-1|many|TRBV20-1|TRBD1
TGCAGTGCTACCGGGACAGGTCGCACTGAAGCTTTCTTT
CSATGTGRTEAFF
>TRBJ1-2|-|TRBV7-2|-
TGTGCCAGCAGCTCCCGGGCGGCCGCGTTGGGGTCTGGCTACACCTTC
CASSSRAAALGSGYTF
>TRBJ2-7|-|TRBV27|TRBD2
TGTGCCAGCAGTCCAAGCGGGGGGCCAGGCTCCTACGAGCAGTACTTC
CASSPSGGPGSYEQYF
>TRBJ2-7|-|TRBV6-5|-
TGTGCCAGCAGTTACCCCGGGAGCGGTTCCTACGAGCAGTACTTC
CASSYPGSGSYEQYF
>TRBJ1-2|-|TRBV29-1|-
TGCAGCGTTGAAGATCCCATCTATGGCTACACCTTC
CSVEDPIYGYTF
>TRBJ1-1|-|TRBV19|-
TGTGCCAGTAGTGTACAGGGTGTAAACACTGAAGCTTTCTTT
CASSVQGVNTEAFF
>TRBJ1-4|-|TRBV4-3|-
TGCGCCAGCAGCCAAATTCATCGGGGTGAAAAACTGTTTTTT
CASSQIHRGEKLFF
>TRBJ1-1|-|TRBV20-1|TRBD1
TGCAGTGCTCCAGGGGGAGTGAACACTGAAGCTTTCTTT
CSAPGGVNTEAFF
>TRBJ2-3|few|TRBV7-3|TRBD1
TGTGCCAGCAGCTTAAGGACAGGGGCAACGCCCACAGATACGCAGTATTTT
CASSLRTGATPTDTQYF
>TRBJ1-1|-|TRBV5-1|-
TGCGCCAGCATCCCACTGAGCGGAGGCGCGAACACTGAAGCTTTCTTT
CASIPLSGGANTEAFF
>TRBJ1-1|-|TRBV6-1|TRBD1
TGTGCCAGCAGTGAAGCCAGGGGGCTATTTGAAGCTTTCTTT
CASSEARGLFEAFF
>TRBJ1-3|-|TRBV5-1|TRBD1
TGCGCCAGCAGCTCGCGATCTGACAGGGCTGGAAACACCATATATTTT
CASSSRSDRAGNTIYF
>TRBJ2-4|-|TRBV5-1|-
TGCGCCAGCAGCTTGGAGGGGCTGAAAAACATTCAGTACTTC
CASSLEGLKNIQYF